This T cell receptor (beta chain) was sequenced during a study of Graves' ophthalmopathy and Graves' hyperthyroidism. TCR beta CDR3 amplification used RNA transcripts. First-round RT-PCR employed HTBI primers, with a second-round multiplex PCR after it. TCRdb fed the multiplex PCR reads into MiXCR, producing one record per CDR3 protein. The sample yields some 370,000 distinct CDR3 sequences, roughly 17% seen once. The CDR3 runs 17 residues. Germline V CDR1 and CDR2: MNHNS, SASEGT. V shed 5 bases and J shed 0 bases, with 16 bases lying between them. General observations from the study: This model predicted ophthalmopathy progression (sensitivity roughly 70%, specificity about 73%). An 81.08% specificity and 87.88% sensitivity were achieved by a 13-signature model that separated ophthalmopathy from stable hyperthyroidism.

Being free of ophthalmopathy for 18 months of follow-up defined stable hyperthyroidism. Thyroid ultrasound, orbital computed tomography, TRAb, serum thyroxine and clinical symptoms formed the basis of diagnosis. This clonotype occurred many times. The antigen is undetermined. Sequences were obtained from peripheral blood. This chain connects TRBV6-1 to TRBJ2-2; D might be TRBD1 (7 bases). This receptor was identified in an adult woman with stable Graves' hyperthyroidism. Written as DNA, the CDR3 is TGTGCCAGCAGTCTAGCGAGGGGACAGACGAACACCGGGGAGCTGTTTTTT. As protein: CASSLARGQTNTGELFF.